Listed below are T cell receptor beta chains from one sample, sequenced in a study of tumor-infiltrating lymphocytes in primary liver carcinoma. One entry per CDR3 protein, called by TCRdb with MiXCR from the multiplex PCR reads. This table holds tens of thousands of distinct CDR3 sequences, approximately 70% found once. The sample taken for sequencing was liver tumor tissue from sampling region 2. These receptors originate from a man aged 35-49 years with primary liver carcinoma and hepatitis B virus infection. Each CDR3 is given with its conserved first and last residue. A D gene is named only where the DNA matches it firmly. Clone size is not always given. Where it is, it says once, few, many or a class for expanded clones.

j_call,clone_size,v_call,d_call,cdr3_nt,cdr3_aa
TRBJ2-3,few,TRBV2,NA,TGTGCCAGCAGTGAAAATAGGGATACGCAGTATTTT,CASSENRDTQYF
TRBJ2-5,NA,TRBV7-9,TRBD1,TGTGCCAGCAACTTCTGGACAGGGGGAGAAGAGGCCCAGTACTTC,CASNFWTGGEEAQYF
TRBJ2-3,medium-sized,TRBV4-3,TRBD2,TGCGCCAGCAGCCAGGATACCGACGCGGGAGGAACAGATACGCAGTATTTT,CASSQDTDAGGTDTQYF
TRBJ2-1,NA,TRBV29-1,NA,TGCAGCGTTGGAGTGCTTAGAGGGGATGAGCAATTCTTC,CSVGVLRGDEQFF
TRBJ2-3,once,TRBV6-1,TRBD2,TGTGCCAGCAGTCCGACTAGCGGGAGTTTAGATACGCACTATTTT,CASSPTSGSLDTHYF
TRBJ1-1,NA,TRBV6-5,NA,TGTGCCAGCAGTTACGTAAGAAAGAGTGGCACTGTAGTTTTCTTT,CASSYVRKSGTVVFF
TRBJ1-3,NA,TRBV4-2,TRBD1,TGTGGCAGCAGCCAAGAAGGCTTGACAGGGGGTCGTATTTCCTCTGGAAACACCGTATATTTT,CGSSQEGLTGGRISSGNTVYF
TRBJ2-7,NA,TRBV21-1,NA,TGTGCCAACAGCCGAACTCCCTCGGGGACAGAGGCGCGCGAACAGTACTTC,CANSRTPSGTEAREQYF
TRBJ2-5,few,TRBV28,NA,TGTGCCGGCAGTTCGGGCGAGACCCAGTACTTC,CAGSSGETQYF
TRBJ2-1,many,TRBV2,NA,TGTGCCAGCAGGGCAGGGCCGCGGGATGAGCAGTTCTTC,CASRAGPRDEQFF
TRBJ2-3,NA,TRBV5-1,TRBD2,TGCGCCAGCAGCGAGGGACTAGCGGGGAGCGCAGATACGCAGTATTTT,CASSEGLAGSADTQYF
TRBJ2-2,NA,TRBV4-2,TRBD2,TGTACCAGCAGCCAAGAATGGCGGGAGTACACCGGGGAGCTGCTTTTT,CTSSQEWREYTGELLF
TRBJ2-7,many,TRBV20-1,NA,TGCAGTGCTCAAGCTCAATCCCACTACGAGCAGTACTTC,CSAQAQSHYEQYF
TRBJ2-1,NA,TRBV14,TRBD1,TGTGCCAGCAGCCAAGAGGGCCAGGAGACAGGGTACAACGAGCAGTTCTTC,CASSQEGQETGYNEQFF
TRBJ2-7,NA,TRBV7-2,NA,TGTGCCAGCAACTCCAGCCCCGGGGCCTACGAGCAATACTTC,CASNSSPGAYEQYF
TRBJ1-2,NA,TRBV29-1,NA,TGCAGCCACGACAGCGGCTATGCCTACACCTTC,CSHDSGYAYTF
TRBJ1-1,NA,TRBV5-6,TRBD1,TGTGCCAGCAACTCCCTAGACAGGGGGGACACTGAAGCTTTCTTT,CASNSLDRGDTEAFF
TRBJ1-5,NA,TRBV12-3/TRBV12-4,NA,TGTGGCAGCACGCGGGGTACCGCAATAAATCTGCCCCAGCATTTT,CGSTRGTAINLPQHF
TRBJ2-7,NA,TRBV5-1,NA,TGCGCCAGCACCCACTCTCCTAATGCCGAATACGAGCAGTACTTC,CASTHSPNAEYEQYF
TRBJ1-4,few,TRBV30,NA,TGTGCCTGGGGTCAGAGTGGTGAAAAACTGCTTTTT,CAWGQSGEKLLF
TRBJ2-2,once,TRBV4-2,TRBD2,TGTGCCAACAGCCAAGGTGGCCTAGCGGTAGATTTCGGGGAGCCGTTTTTT,CANSQGGLAVDFGEPFF
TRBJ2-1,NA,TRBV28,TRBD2,TGTGCCAGTAGTTTATCGGCCGGGAGGGTCGCCTACAATGTGCAGTTCTTC,CASSLSAGRVAYNVQFF
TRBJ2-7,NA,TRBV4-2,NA,TGTGCCAGCAGTCAGTCATCTAGCGACGGTCTCTACGAGCGGTACTTC,CASSQSSSDGLYERYF
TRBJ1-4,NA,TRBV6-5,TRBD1,TGTGCCGGCACCGCACAGGGGGCGGCTAATGGAAAACTGTTTTTT,CAGTAQGAANGKLFF
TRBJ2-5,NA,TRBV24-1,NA,TGTGCCACCAGTGGAGGGGGAGTTGGACAAGAGACCCAGTACTTC,CATSGGGVGQETQYF
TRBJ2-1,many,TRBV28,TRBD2,TGTGCCAGCAGTTCCCCCTCGGGGGCGGGAGGGTTCTACAATGAGCAGTTCTTC,CASSSPSGAGGFYNEQFF
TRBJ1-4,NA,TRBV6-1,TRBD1,TGTGACAGCACACACCTCATGGGACAGGGAGGTATTGAACTGTTTTTT,CDSTHLMGQGGIELFF
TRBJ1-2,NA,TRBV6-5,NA,TGTGCCAGCAGCCCACGGGGAACCGTTAACTATGGCTACACCTTC,CASSPRGTVNYGYTF
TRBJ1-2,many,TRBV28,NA,TGTGCCAGCAGCGCTACTCCTATTGCCACAGGCTATGGCTACACCTTC,CASSATPIATGYGYTF
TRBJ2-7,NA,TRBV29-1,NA,TGCAGAGTCGATACAGGGTATGTCGGCGAGCGGTACTTC,CRVDTGYVGERYF
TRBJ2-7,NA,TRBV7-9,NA,TGTGCCAGCAGTTTTGGGGGTAGCTCCTACAAGCAGTACTTC,CASSFGGSSYKQYF
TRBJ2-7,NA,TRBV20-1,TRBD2,TGCAGTGCTAGAGACGGACTAGCACTCGACGAGCAGTACTTC,CSARDGLALDEQYF
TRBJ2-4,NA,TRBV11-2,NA,TGTGCCAGTACCACTTCGGCGGTACCCAAAAACATTCGGTACTTC,CASTTSAVPKNIRYF
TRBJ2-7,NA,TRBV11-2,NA,TGTGCCAGGAGCTCCAACAGGAACTCCTACGGGCAGTACTTC,CARSSNRNSYGQYF
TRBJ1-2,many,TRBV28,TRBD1,TGTGCCAGCAGTTTAACGGGACAGGGTGTACGGAGCTATGGCTACACCTTC,CASSLTGQGVRSYGYTF
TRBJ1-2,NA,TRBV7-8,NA,TGTGCCGGCAACTTCCTCGGGTTTGGCTACACCTTC,CAGNFLGFGYTF
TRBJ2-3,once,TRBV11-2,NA,TGTGCCAGCAGCTTAGATCCGTGGGAGGCTAGCACAGATACACAGTATTTT,CASSLDPWEASTDTQYF
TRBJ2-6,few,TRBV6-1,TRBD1,TGTACCGGTACCGGGACAGGGGGTGCCGGGGCCAACGTCCTGACTTTC,CTGTGTGGAGANVLTF
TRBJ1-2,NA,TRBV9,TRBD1,TGTGCCAGCAGCCCCGGTCGACAGGGGGCCTATGGCTACACCTTC,CASSPGRQGAYGYTF
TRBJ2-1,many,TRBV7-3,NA,TGTGCCAGCAGCCGAGGACGTAGTGAGCAGTTCTTC,CASSRGRSEQFF
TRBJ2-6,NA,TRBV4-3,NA,TGCGCCAGCAGCCAAGATGCCGGCTCTGGGGCCAACGTCCTGACTTTC,CASSQDAGSGANVLTF
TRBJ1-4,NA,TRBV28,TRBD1,TGTGCCAACAGTCTCCCGGGACAGCCAAAACTGTTTTTT,CANSLPGQPKLFF
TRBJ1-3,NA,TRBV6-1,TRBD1,TGTGCCAGTGGACAGGTAGGGAACATCATATATTTT,CASGQVGNIIYF
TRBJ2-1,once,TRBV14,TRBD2,TGTGCCAGCAGCCATGTGGGTACCAGCGGGAGATATTATAATGAGCAGCTCTTC,CASSHVGTSGRYYNEQLF
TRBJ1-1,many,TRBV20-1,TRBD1,TGCAGTGCTCGCGGACAGGATAACACTGAAGCTTTCTTT,CSARGQDNTEAFF
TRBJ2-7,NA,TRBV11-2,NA,TGTGCCAGCGGCTCTAACAGGAACTCCTACGAGCAGTGCTTT,CASGSNRNSYEQCF
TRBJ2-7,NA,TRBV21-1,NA,TGTGTCAGCAGCAAAGAAAGTAGTGGGGGAGGGGCAGACGAGCAGTACTTC,CVSSKESSGGGADEQYF
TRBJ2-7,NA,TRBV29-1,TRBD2,TGCAGCGCTCTGGGGGGGATTAGCGTAATCTCGTACGAGCAGTACTTC,CSALGGISVISYEQYF
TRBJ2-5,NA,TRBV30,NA,TGTTCCTATGGGTTAGCGCCCCAAGAGACCCATTACTTC,CSYGLAPQETHYF
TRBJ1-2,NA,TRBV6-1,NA,TGTGCCAGCAGTGAAATAAGGGATGGGGGCCATGGCTACACCTTC,CASSEIRDGGHGYTF
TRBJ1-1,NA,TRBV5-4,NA,TGTGCCAGCAGCCTGCAACAGGGCGGGGACGCTGAAGCTTTCTTT,CASSLQQGGDAEAFF
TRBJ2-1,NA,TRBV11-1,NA,TGTGCCAGCAGCTTCCAGGGACCGCTGGACAATAAGCACTCCTTC,CASSFQGPLDNKHSF
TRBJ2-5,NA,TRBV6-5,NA,TGTGCCAGCAGTTACAGGGAGACCCAACACTTC,CASSYRETQHF
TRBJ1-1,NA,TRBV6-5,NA,TGTGCCAGCAGCACCGGGGTAGGGTACACTGAAGCTTTCTTT,CASSTGVGYTEAFF